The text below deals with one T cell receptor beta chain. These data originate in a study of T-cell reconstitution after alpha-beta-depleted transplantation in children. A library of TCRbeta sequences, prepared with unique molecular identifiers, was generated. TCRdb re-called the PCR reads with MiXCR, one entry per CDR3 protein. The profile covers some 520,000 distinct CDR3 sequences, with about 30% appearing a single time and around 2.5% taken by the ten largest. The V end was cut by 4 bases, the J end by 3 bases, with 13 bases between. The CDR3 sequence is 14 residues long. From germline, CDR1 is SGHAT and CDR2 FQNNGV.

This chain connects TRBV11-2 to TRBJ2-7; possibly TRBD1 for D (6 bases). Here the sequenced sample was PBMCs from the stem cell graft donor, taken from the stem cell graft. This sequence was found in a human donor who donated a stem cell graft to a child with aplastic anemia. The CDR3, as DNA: TGTGCCAGCAGCTCCGGTCCAGGGGACTACGAGCAGTACTTC. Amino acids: CASSSGPGDYEQYF.